These T cell receptor beta chains were read from a single sample in a study of blood T cells in healthy people across ages. One entry per CDR3 protein results from TCRdb running MiXCR on the 5' RACE reads. The table lists around 400,000 distinct CDR3 sequences, roughly half of them singletons, with under 65% in the top ten. The sequenced sample consisted of blood. The receptors come from a man aged 60 to 69 in good health. Each CDR3 is given without its conserved first and last residue. Fields, in order: J gene, D gene, V gene, CDR3 protein. D genes are given only for firm matches.

j_gene: TRBJ2-3; d_gene: TRBD2; v_gene: TRBV2; CDR3aa: ASRREAGADTQY
j_gene: TRBJ2-1; d_gene: TRBD2; v_gene: TRBV2; CDR3aa: ASSDRGTSGYNEQF
j_gene: TRBJ2-5; d_gene: -; v_gene: TRBV29-1; CDR3aa: SVLAPQMDEQY
j_gene: TRBJ1-2; d_gene: -; v_gene: TRBV6-5; CDR3aa: ASSYSRQSYGYT
j_gene: TRBJ2-7; d_gene: TRBD1; v_gene: TRBV20-1; CDR3aa: SASNAGTGDDEQY
j_gene: TRBJ2-5; d_gene: -; v_gene: TRBV20-1; CDR3aa: SAQLASVQETQY
j_gene: TRBJ2-3; d_gene: -; v_gene: TRBV11-2; CDR3aa: ASSTRPMGGTDTQY
j_gene: TRBJ2-5; d_gene: TRBD1; v_gene: TRBV4-1; CDR3aa: ASSQESRGLETQY
j_gene: TRBJ2-5; d_gene: -; v_gene: TRBV7-9; CDR3aa: ASSLAFSGQY
j_gene: TRBJ2-6; d_gene: -; v_gene: TRBV3-1; CDR3aa: ASSPRLGSRLEALAGANVLT
j_gene: TRBJ1-1; d_gene: -; v_gene: TRBV21-1; CDR3aa: ASSPRAESNTEAF
j_gene: TRBJ1-2; d_gene: -; v_gene: TRBV29-1; CDR3aa: SVDTGQGYGYT
j_gene: TRBJ2-7; d_gene: -; v_gene: TRBV12-3/TRBV12-4; CDR3aa: ASSLDSVYEQY
j_gene: TRBJ2-5; d_gene: TRBD2; v_gene: TRBV20-1; CDR3aa: SARSIGTSGRRVQETQY
j_gene: TRBJ2-7; d_gene: -; v_gene: TRBV19; CDR3aa: ASSIEPGPPSEQY
j_gene: TRBJ2-1; d_gene: TRBD2; v_gene: TRBV20-1; CDR3aa: SAPGGGGASRGGEQF
j_gene: TRBJ2-5; d_gene: -; v_gene: TRBV11-1; CDR3aa: ASSLAPAGDGEQY
j_gene: TRBJ2-7; d_gene: -; v_gene: TRBV20-1; CDR3aa: SASNLREGGFDEQY
j_gene: TRBJ2-3; d_gene: -; v_gene: TRBV18; CDR3aa: ASQPALGTDTQY